This is a list of T cell receptor beta chains from one sample in a study of blood T cell repertoires in COVID-19. Sequencing used immunoSEQ multiplex PCR; TCRdb keeps in-frame clones, though not all of them. The sample holds roughly 300,000 clones, more than 90% seen once. The specimen sequenced was PBMCs or T cells enriched from blood (not recorded which). The receptors originated from a woman aged 25-40 years who had recovered from COVID-19. Both conserved end residues are part of each CDR3. A D gene is named only where the DNA matches it firmly. Clone size is stated in some rows and not others, as once, few, many or a class when expanded.

cdr3_length,j_call,v_call,d_call,clone_size,cdr3_nt,cdr3_aa
13,TRBJ1-4,TRBV12-3/TRBV12-4,TRBD1,.,TGTGCCAGCAGGGCGACAGGGACTGAAAAACTGTTTTTT,CASRATGTEKLFF
10,TRBJ2-1,TRBV20-1,.,once,TGCAGTGCTAGAGTAAATGAGCAGTTCTTC,CSARVNEQFF
18,TRBJ2-2,TRBV4-2,TRBD2,.,TGTGCCAGCAGCAAAGAGGGGCGGGAGGGCCTAGGTGACGGGGAGCTGTTTTTT,CASSKEGREGLGDGELFF
13,TRBJ1-1,TRBV6-5,.,once,TGTGCCAGCGGGGGGGTCGGGAGGACTGAAGCTTTCTTT,CASGGVGRTEAFF
14,TRBJ1-2,TRBV7-9,TRBD1,.,TGTGCCAGCAGTTCGGACAGGCTCAACTATGGCTACACCTTC,CASSSDRLNYGYTF
15,TRBJ1-2,TRBV6-5,.,.,TGTGCCAGCACCCAGACCGGGGGAGCTTACTATGGCTACACCTTC,CASTQTGGAYYGYTF
14,TRBJ2-1,TRBV10-3,TRBD2,.,TGTGCCACCCGGGGGGGAGAGACGGGGAATGAGCAGTTCTTC,CATRGGETGNEQFF
15,TRBJ2-5,TRBV15,TRBD2,.,TGTGCCACCAGCGGCGAGACTAGCGGGGACTTTTTCCAGTACTTC,CATSGETSGDFFQYF
16,TRBJ1-6,TRBV4-1,.,.,TGCGCCAGCAGCGACGAAGGGAGCTCCTATAATTCACCCCTCCACTTT,CASSDEGSSYNSPLHF
13,TRBJ1-2,TRBV28,.,.,TGTGCCAGCAGTTTGGGGCAGGGGTCTGGCTACACCTTC,CASSLGQGSGYTF
15,TRBJ2-1,TRBV19,TRBD2,.,TGTGCCAGTAGTATTACAGCGGGAGCCCCTTTGTCGCAGTTCTTC,CASSITAGAPLSQFF
12,TRBJ1-1,TRBV6-2/TRBV6-3,.,once,TGTGCCAGCAGTTACAGGGGCGCTGAAGCTTTCTTT,CASSYRGAEAFF
17,TRBJ2-6,TRBV28,TRBD2,.,TGTGCCAGCAGTTTAACTAGCGGGAGATCTGGGGCCAACGTCCTGACTTTC,CASSLTSGRSGANVLTF
12,TRBJ2-7,TRBV30,.,.,TGTGCCTGGAGTGGGGGGCCCTACGAGCAGTACTTC,CAWSGGPYEQYF
18,TRBJ1-4,TRBV21-1,.,.,TGTGCCAGCAGCAAAGGGGACAGGGAAAAGTGGTCTGGTGAAAAACTGTTTTTT,CASSKGDREKWSGEKLFF
13,TRBJ2-1,TRBV6-5,TRBD1,.,TGTGCCACCGGACAGGGCCTTGGTGATGAGCAGTTCTTC,CATGQGLGDEQFF
21,TRBJ2-2,TRBV6-4,TRBD2,.,TGTGCCAGCAGTGACTCGATGAGGGGCCTAGCGGGGGCCTCGAACACCGGGGAGCTGTTTTTT,CASSDSMRGLAGASNTGELFF
14,TRBJ2-5,TRBV11-1,TRBD2,.,TGTGCCAGCAGCCCGGGACTAGCAAAAGAGACCCAGTACTTC,CASSPGLAKETQYF
16,TRBJ2-2,TRBV6-5,.,.,TGTGCCAGCAGTTATGTTGCGTTCCCGGGCACCGGGGAGCTGTTTTTT,CASSYVAFPGTGELFF
13,TRBJ1-6,TRBV11-3,.,.,TGTGCCAGCAGCGTCCGCAGGGATTCACCCCTCCACTTT,CASSVRRDSPLHF
15,TRBJ2-7,TRBV7-2,TRBD1,.,TGTGCCAGCAGCTTCGGACAGGGGGCCGACTACGAGCAGTACTTC,CASSFGQGADYEQYF
15,TRBJ2-7,TRBV3-1/TRBV3-2,TRBD1,.,TGTGCCAGCAGCCAAGGACCGACAGGGTCTGGCGAGCAGTACTTC,CASSQGPTGSGEQYF
15,TRBJ1-2,TRBV28,TRBD1,.,TGTGCCAGCAGTTTATTTCAGGGGGACTACTATGGCTACACCTTC,CASSLFQGDYYGYTF
16,TRBJ2-5,TRBV10-3,.,.,TGTGCCATCAGTGAGCTAGAAAGGACTAACAGGGGGACCCAGTACTTC,CAISELERTNRGTQYF
16,TRBJ1-4,TRBV5-4,TRBD1,few,TGTGCCAGCAGCGGGACAGGGGGCGGGCAGGGTGAAAAACTGTTTTTT,CASSGTGGGQGEKLFF
14,TRBJ2-3,TRBV24-1,TRBD2,.,TGTGCCACCAGTGATTTGCGGGAGGGGGATACGCAGTATTTT,CATSDLREGDTQYF
11,TRBJ1-2,TRBV27,.,many,TGTGCCAGCAGTTTACAGTATGGCTACACCTTC,CASSLQYGYTF
13,TRBJ1-6,TRBV7-2,.,.,TGTGCCAGCAGCTTAGAGCTCGGTTCACCCCTCCACTTT,CASSLELGSPLHF
13,TRBJ1-2,TRBV12-3/TRBV12-4,.,.,TGTGCCAGCAGTCGGGACACTATTGGAGGCTACACCTTC,CASSRDTIGGYTF